The T cell receptor (beta chain) described here comes from a study of shared clonotypes between healthy human individuals. Overall study context: With ages of 18 to 49, the donors were a couple of women and a few men. Study findings and constraints: Several donors shared about 5% of their naive CD4 clonotypes. Shared clonotypes across all four donors exceeded non-shared ones in generation probability.

It was at deep level that the assay was run. TCRdb keeps only in-frame clones here, not all; method: immunoSEQ multiplex PCR. The top ten clones hold approximately 25% of a sample with fewer than 800,000 clones, around 90% of them seen once. CD8 cells regarded as naive lacked CD45RO, were positively chosen for CCR7, and omitted terminally differentiated effector memory CD45RA+ cells. About this clone itself: Its antigen is unknown.

The V gene lost 3 bases and the J gene lost 3 bases, with 10 bases spanning the gap. This CDR3 contains 13 residues. Germline loops: CDR1 SGHRS, CDR2 YFSETQ. The V gene is TRBV5-1, the J gene TRBJ2-7; no definite D call. Sequenced: naive CD8+ T cells sorted from blood. The TCR sequence derives from a man aged 25 to 45 in good health. The chain's CDR3 is CASSSSENYEQYF. CDR3 nucleotide sequence: TGCGCCAGCAGCTCGAGCGAGAACTACGAGCAGTACTTC.